The 29 T cell receptor beta chains in this list originate from one sample, sequenced in a study of patients and donors after allogeneic stem cell transplantation (dated by TCRdb to the early 2020s). Library method: RT-PCR. The reads were generated on a NextSeq 550. TCRdb reprocessed the public reads (quality trimming at Q25 with fastp, clone calling with MiXCR) and kept in-frame beta chains. Rows are unified per CDR3 protein, each entry keeping the most common DNA and genes. This sample lists about 960,000 distinct CDR3 sequences; about a sixth were detected once. The ten most abundant clones make up 5% to 6.5% of the sample. The material sequenced was blood, either unsorted or a sorted T cell fraction (not recorded which). All receptors come from a human donor who was either an allogeneic HSCT recipient or a stem cell or donor lymphocyte infusion donor (not recorded which). It is not recorded whose cells these are; they may come from a transplant donor.

The chain is built from TRBV7-9 and TRBJ1-4; TRBD1 might be the D (6 bases). The CDR3 has 13 amino acids. CDR1 is SEHNR, CDR2 FQNEAQ, per germline (reference sequence). Trimming cost V 5 bases and J 8 bases, with 12 bases left between them. Here the CDR3 reads CASSPQGPEKLFF. For the CDR3, the DNA is TGTGCCAGCAGCCCACAGGGTCCGGAAAAACTGTTTTTT. Full variable domain (missing parts from reference TRBV7-9 and TRBJ1-4): DTGVSQNPRHKITKRGQNVTFRCDPISEHNRLYWYRQTLGQGPEFLTYFQNEAQLEKSRLLSDRFSAERPKGSFSTLEIQRTEQGDSAMYLCASSPQGPEKLFFGSGTQLSVL.

This chain links TRBV7-2 with TRBJ1-4; D gene unclear. Looked up from germline, CDR1 is SGHTA and CDR2 is FQGNSA. V was clipped by 1 base and J by 4 bases, with 10 bases between them. This CDR3 is 15 amino acids long. The CDR3 sequence is CASSLERALNEKLFF. CDR3 in DNA: TGTGCCAGCAGCTTAGAGAGGGCGCTTAATGAAAAACTGTTTTTT.

This clonotype was seen many times. The chain recombines TRBV5-1 with TRBJ2-7, with 8 bases that match TRBD2. Germline trimming cut 3 bases from V and 5 bases from J; bases unmatched to any gene: 10. The CDR3 contains 15 residues. CDR1 and CDR2 from the germline V gene are SGHRS and YFSETQ. CDR3 amino acids: CASSSWTSRGDEQYF. In DNA, the CDR3 is TGCGCCAGCAGCTCCTGGACTAGCCGGGGTGACGAGCAGTACTTC.

This clonotype was observed many times. V and J are TRBV5-1 and TRBJ2-1; a possible D gene is TRBD2 (5 bases). Germline CDR1 and CDR2: SGHRS and YFSETQ. The CDR3 has 13 amino acids. Trimming cost V 3 bases and J 8 bases, with 12 bases left between them. CDR3 sequence: CASSWTLVDEQFF. The DNA of the CDR3 is TGCGCCAGCAGCTGGACTTTGGTGGATGAGCAGTTCTTC.

The rearrangement joins TRBV20-1 to TRBJ1-1; D possibly corresponds to TRBD1 (6 bases). The CDR3 runs to 13 residues. The germline CDR1 and CDR2 sequences are DFQATT and SNEGSKA (reference sequence). Trimming pared 3 bases from V and 1 base from J, leaving 9 bases between. This CDR3 reads CSARGAKNTEAFF. The CDR3 nucleotides are TGCAGTGCTAGGGGGGCCAAGAACACTGAAGCTTTCTTT.

This clonotype was observed a handful of times. The chain uses TRBV5-1 and TRBJ1-2; D is possibly TRBD1 (5 bases). This CDR3 spans 13 amino acids. With 3 bases removed from V and 8 bases from J, the gap between germline ends came to 14 bases. Germline V lookup: CDR1 SGHRS, CDR2 YFSETQ. The CDR3 DNA reads TGCGCCAGCAGCTCGTCCGGGGGTACCGGCTACACCTTC. Translation: CASSSSGGTGYTF.

A few counts support this clonotype. This chain connects TRBV6-5 to TRBJ2-5, with 15 bases fitting TRBD2. Germline CDR1 MNHEY, CDR2 SVGAGI. CDR3 length: 19 residues. V was pared by 2 bases and J by 2 bases, with 9 bases of the junction left unmatched. The CDR3 loop is CASSYTGLAGGSTQETQYF. The CDR3 DNA reads as TGTGCCAGCAGTTACACCGGACTAGCGGGAGGGTCTACACAAGAGACCCAGTACTTC.

This clonotype appeared a few times. The rearrangement links TRBV2 to TRBJ2-1; 9 bases align to TRBD2. This CDR3 spans 15 amino acids. The V segment lost 4 bases and the J segment 7 bases; nucleotides outside the gene matches: 8. From germline, CDR1 is SNHLY and CDR2 FYNNEI. For the CDR3, the DNA is TGTGCCAGCAGTGTGGCGGGAGGGCGAGGGAATGAGCAGTTCTTC. The encoded protein is CASSVAGGRGNEQFF.

The chain's CDR3 is CSVPPSNGFTGELFF. CDR3 DNA sequence: TGCAGCGTCCCCCCTAGCAACGGATTCACCGGGGAGCTGTTTTTT. The chain couples TRBV29-1 to TRBJ2-2; a possible D gene is TRBD2 (5 bases). The V and J ends lost 6 bases and 4 bases respectively, with 18 bases between them. Germline V gene sequence: CDR1 SQVTM, CDR2 ANQGSEA. The CDR3 sequence is 15 residues long.

The sample holds a few counts of this clonotype. The gene calls are TRBV6-1 and TRBJ1-5, with 9 positions matching TRBD1. From germline, CDR1 is MNHNS and CDR2 SASEGT. The CDR3 is made up of 16 amino acids. Trimming cost V 3 bases and J 6 bases; bases outside gene matches: 9. CDR3 region: CASSEVRDRASQPQHF. In DNA form, the CDR3 reads TGTGCCAGCAGTGAGGTGAGGGACAGGGCCAGTCAGCCCCAGCATTTT.

This clonotype was counted only a few times. This chain uses TRBV14 with TRBJ2-1, with D possibly being TRBD2 (5 bases). The ends were cut back, 2 bases at V and 4 bases at J, with 12 bases in the middle. The germline V gene has CDR1 SGHDN and CDR2 FVKESK. The CDR3 sequence is 15 residues long. DNA for the CDR3: TGTGCCAGCAGCCAACCACCGGGATCTTACAATGAGCAGTTCTTC. Amino acid sequence: CASSQPPGSYNEQFF. Full variable domain (missing parts from reference TRBV14 and TRBJ2-1): EAGVTQFPSHSVIEKGQTVTLRCDPISGHDNLYWYRRVMGKEIKFLLHFVKESKQDESGMPNNRFLAERTGGTYSTLKVQPAELEDSGVYFCASSQPPGSYNEQFFGPGTRLTVL.

The chain uses TRBV20-1 and TRBJ2-7; 11 bases agree with TRBD1. From germline, CDR1 is DFQATT and CDR2 SNEGSKA (reference sequence). The CDR3 is 16 residues long. V was pared by 3 bases and J by 2 bases, with 9 bases of the junction left unmatched. CDR3: CSASPGTGGTTYEQYF. For the CDR3, the DNA is TGCAGTGCTAGTCCCGGGACAGGGGGAACCACCTACGAGCAGTACTTC.

This clonotype occurred a few times. The chain recombines TRBV20-1 with TRBJ1-2; D ambiguous. Trimming removed 2 bases at V and 0 bases at J, with 10 bases between. Germline values: CDR1 DFQATT, CDR2 SNEGSKA (reference sequence). This CDR3 spans 14 amino acids. In nucleotides, the CDR3 is TGCAGTGCTAGACGGGCGGGTACTAACTATGGCTACACCTTC. Amino acids: CSARRAGTNYGYTF.

This clonotype appeared a few times. The gene calls are TRBV7-3 and TRBJ2-1; D remains unclear. V dropped 5 bases and J dropped 8 bases, with 10 bases sitting between them. The CDR3 is 12 amino acids. The germline CDR1 and CDR2 sequences are SGHTA and FQGTGA. CDR3 bases: TGTGCCAGCAGCGAATCAGCAGATGAGCAGTTCTTC. It codes for CASSESADEQFF. Variable domain in full (rest from reference TRBV7-3 and TRBJ2-1): GAGVSQTPSNKVTEKGKYVELRCDPISGHTALYWYRQSLGQGPEFLIYFQGTGAADDSGLPNDRFFAVRPEGSVSTLKIQRTERGDSAVYLCASSESADEQFFGPGTRLTVL.

The CDR3 coding sequence is TGCAGTGCTAGGGTTGGACTAGCGGGAGCTGAGCAGTTCTTC. It yields the protein CSARVGLAGAEQFF. The chain uses TRBV20-1 and TRBJ2-1; 13 nucleotides align to TRBD2. The V gene end was trimmed by 3 bases and the J gene end by 9 bases; junction bases not matched to a gene: 5. The CDR3 covers 14 residues. CDR1 and CDR2 (germline): DFQATT, SNEGSKA (reference sequence).

This chain joins TRBV2 and TRBJ2-2; D uncertain. Germline values: CDR1 SNHLY, CDR2 FYNNEI. The V and J ends lost 3 bases and 6 bases respectively, with 5 bases between them. This CDR3 is built from 12 residues. The CDR3 protein is CASSEPAGELFF. The CDR3 DNA reads TGTGCCAGCAGTGAGCCAGCCGGGGAGCTGTTTTTT.

The chain uses TRBV6-5 and TRBJ2-3; D possibly corresponds to TRBD2 (5 bases). The CDR3 loop spans 19 amino acids. Germline loops: CDR1 MNHEY, CDR2 SVGAGI. The V end lost 0 bases, the J end lost 0 bases, and 19 bases lay between the germline ends. CDR3 DNA sequence: TGTGCCAGCAGTTACTCGAATACGGGAACTATTCCTAGCACAGATACGCAGTATTTT. Residues: CASSYSNTGTIPSTDTQYF.

This clonotype occurred many times. The chain carries TRBV12-3 or TRBV12-4 and TRBJ1-1; no definite D call. CDR3 length equals 14 residues. V was trimmed by 2 bases and J by 1 base, leaving 8 bases between them. This chain's CDR3 is CASSLLVRNTEAFF. CDR3 bases: TGTGCCAGCAGTTTATTGGTCCGGAACACTGAAGCTTTCTTT.

The chain couples TRBV11-1 to TRBJ2-7, with D perhaps TRBD1 or TRBD2 (5 bases each). This CDR3 comprises 15 residues. Germline-derived CDR1 and CDR2 are SGHAT and FQDESV (reference sequence). V lost 5 bases and J 3 bases, leaving 17 bases between the germline ends. CDR3: CASSLERDHYYEQYF. Written as DNA, the CDR3 is TGTGCCAGCAGCCTAGAAAGGGACCACTACTACGAGCAGTACTTC.

V is TRBV20-1 and J is TRBJ2-7; no reliable D call. V lost 8 bases to trimming and J lost 0 bases, with 11 bases between them. This CDR3 region has 12 residues. Germline assignment: CDR1 DFQATT and CDR2 SNEGSKA (reference sequence). The CDR3 DNA reads TGCAGTCTCCACCTGCCCTCCTACGAGCAGTACTTC. Its protein product is CSLHLPSYEQYF.

The chain uses TRBV5-5 and TRBJ2-3, with unresolved D. The CDR3 totals 14 residues. Trimming removed 1 base from V and 2 bases from J, with 8 bases in between. Germline V gene lookup returns CDR1 SGHKS and CDR2 YYEKEE (reference sequence). The CDR3 coding sequence is TGTGCCAGCAGCTTGTTGGTTACCACAGATACGCAGTATTTT. Amino acids: CASSLLVTTDTQYF.

This chain connects TRBV5-6 to TRBJ2-7, with TRBD1 matching over 8 bases. The CDR3 extends over 15 amino acids. Per germline, CDR1 SGHDT and CDR2 YYEEEE. The junction had 10 bases not matched to a gene; V was cut back by 4 bases and J by 4 bases. In nucleotides, the CDR3 is TGTGCCAGCAGCCCCGGACAGGGACCGTTGTACGAGCAGTACTTC. Translation: CASSPGQGPLYEQYF.

The sample holds a few counts of this clonotype. The chain employs TRBV11-2 and TRBJ2-3; the D gene is possibly TRBD1 (5 bases). Germline CDR1 reads SGHAT; CDR2 reads FQNNGV. The CDR3 has 16 residues. Trimming removed 1 base from V and 4 bases from J, with 15 bases in between. The CDR3 bases are TGTGCCAGCAGCTTAGGAATAGGGGCTGACTCAGATACGCAGTATTTT. It is translated as CASSLGIGADSDTQYF.

This sequence joins TRBV11-3 and TRBJ2-3; 7 positions match TRBD1. The CDR3 is 16 residues long. In germline, CDR1 is SGHNT, CDR2 YENEEA. J gave up 1 base and V 4 bases, and 8 bases lay outside the gene matches. The CDR3 sequence: CASSSWDSGGTDTQYF. The CDR3 DNA sequence: TGTGCCAGCAGCTCTTGGGACAGTGGGGGCACAGATACGCAGTATTTT.

This chain uses TRBV7-8 with TRBJ2-1; D gene ambiguous. The V end lost 5 bases, the J end lost 12 bases, and 17 bases lay between the germline ends. Germline V CDR1 and CDR2: SGHVS, FQNEAQ. The length of the CDR3 is 13 residues. The CDR3 bases are TGTGCCAGCAGCCCCCGACTCCCTCTTGGGCAGTTCTTC. This sequence encodes CASSPRLPLGQFF.

This chain joins TRBV10-3 and TRBJ2-1, with D tentatively TRBD2 (7 bases). Trimming pared 6 bases from V and 12 bases from J, leaving 39 bases between. The germline V gene encodes CDR1 ENHRY and CDR2 SYGVKD. The CDR3 is 20 amino acids. CDR3 amino acids: CAIRLDRIPMTSPTSGRQFF. The CDR3 bases are TGTGCCATCAGACTCGACAGGATCCCCATGACTAGCCCTACGAGTGGCCGGCAGTTCTTC.

This clonotype came up a few times. The J gene is TRBJ2-1, the V gene TRBV25-1; 8 bases map to TRBD2. V trimming: 6 bases; J trimming: 5 bases; junction bases outside the gene matches: 9. Germline V gives CDR1 MGHDK, CDR2 SYGVNS. This CDR3 has 15 residues. The CDR3 spells CASRGRLALNNEQFF. The CDR3 nucleotides are TGTGCCAGCAGGGGGAGACTAGCGCTGAACAATGAGCAGTTCTTC.

This clonotype showed up just a few times. The V call is TRBV5-6, the J call TRBJ2-7; D may be TRBD2 (5 bases). CDR3 length equals 15 residues. From germline, CDR1 is SGHDT and CDR2 YYEEEE. Trimming removed 4 bases at V and 7 bases at J, with 21 bases between. CDR3: CASSGFWSRDSEQYF. In nucleotides, the CDR3 is TGTGCCAGCAGCGGATTTTGGAGTCGGGATTCGGAGCAGTACTTC. The full variable domain, completed using reference TRBV5-6 and TRBJ2-7, is DAGVTQSPTHLIKTRGQQVTLRCSPKSGHDTVSWYQQALGQGPQFIFQYYEEEERQRGNFPDRFSGHQFPNYSSELNVNALLLGDSALYLCASSGFWSRDSEQYFGPGTRLTVT.

The chain uses TRBV4-3 and TRBJ2-3; 11 nucleotides align to TRBD2. The germline V gene has CDR1 LGHNA and CDR2 YSLEER. The ends lost 0 bases at V and 7 bases at J; junction bases unmatched: 12. This CDR3 has 18 amino acids. For the CDR3, the DNA is TGCGCCAGCAGCCAAGATCGGCTAGCGGGGGGACCAGTGAATACGCAGTATTTT. Protein sequence: CASSQDRLAGGPVNTQYF.